This is a list of T cell receptor beta chains from one sample in a study of control samples from healthy donors and cancer patients. The data were produced by immunoSEQ multiplex PCR, yet TCRdb's version contains in-frame clones alone and is incomplete. Among approximately 66,000 clones listed, about 90% were seen once. Sequencing input: PBMCs. These receptors came from a man aged 55 to 70 with colorectal cancer. The conserved cysteine and the conserved F or W are not part of the CDR3 here.

CDR3 protein	V gene	J gene
ASSPGRGATSYEQY	TRBV11-3	TRBJ2-7
ASAPTDLTGNQPQH	TRBV7-8	TRBJ1-5
ASSMDSFYGYT	TRBV10-1	TRBJ1-2
ASSRPLSSYNEQF	TRBV18	TRBJ2-1
ASTLLGPGHEQY	TRBV5-6	TRBJ2-7
ASSLAGTSGGETQY	TRBV5-4	TRBJ2-5
ASSPPGDRINYGYT	TRBV19	TRBJ1-2
ASSPGQARGYT	TRBV5-6	TRBJ1-2
ASSDSLLSGNTIY	TRBV6-4	TRBJ1-3
ASSFLSYTDTQY	TRBV6-5	TRBJ2-3
ASSLAPAGAANEQF	TRBV5-8	TRBJ2-1
ASSYGVNQPQH	TRBV6-5	TRBJ1-5
ATVDWVRDIQY	TRBV25-1	TRBJ2-4
ASSYSTGGKLF	TRBV6-5	TRBJ1-4
ASSFFSGGATPREQY	TRBV5-6	TRBJ2-7
ASSSRGDTQY	TRBV27	TRBJ2-3
ASSYVGVSGETQY	TRBV6-2/TRBV6-3	TRBJ2-5
AISERGVGAGELF	TRBV10-3	TRBJ2-2
ASSSGQSGEQY	TRBV6-5	TRBJ2-7
ASSVLGGTLQETQY	TRBV6-2/TRBV6-3	TRBJ2-5
ASSHPKGASGGKDEQY	TRBV13	TRBJ2-7
ASSYGRGSGTVTYEQY	TRBV28	TRBJ2-7
ASSSDPGLAGIEQF	TRBV6-2/TRBV6-3	TRBJ2-1
ASSGPGTDTQY	TRBV25-1	TRBJ2-3
ASSSIRGNTIY	TRBV12-3/TRBV12-4	TRBJ1-3
ASSQRISYEQY	TRBV4-3	TRBJ2-7
ASSLAGRLNEKLF	TRBV28	TRBJ1-4
ASSPPGEREKLF	TRBV18	TRBJ1-4
AIRRQGHGYEQY	TRBV10-3	TRBJ2-7
AISEIPQTDTQY	TRBV10-3	TRBJ2-3
ASSLSEQY	TRBV12-3/TRBV12-4	TRBJ2-7
ASSLARQGGGYT	TRBV5-1	TRBJ1-2
ASSLAGVYNEQF	TRBV7-2	TRBJ2-1
AWGTGVRNYGYT	TRBV30	TRBJ1-2
ASSQDRVGSPGNEQY	TRBV4-1	TRBJ2-7
ASSLEQGGNYGYT	TRBV7-2	TRBJ1-2
ASSRLGGTEAF	TRBV6-5	TRBJ1-1
ASSKGGYAGELF	TRBV4-1	TRBJ2-2
ASSQGGTGLKGANVLT	TRBV3-1/TRBV3-2	TRBJ2-6
ASSQYRASSYEQY	TRBV4-3	TRBJ2-7
ASSRRDSIQETQY	TRBV5-1	TRBJ2-5
ASSAQSHSNQPQH	TRBV2	TRBJ1-5
ASSERGRLETEAF	TRBV2	TRBJ1-1
AGGRSTDTQY	TRBV7-9	TRBJ2-3
ASSDRTGNLLH	TRBV6-1	TRBJ1-6